Below, 17 T cell receptor beta chains from the same sample are listed, as sequenced in a study of control samples from healthy donors and cancer patients. Sequenced by immunoSEQ multiplex PCR; TCRdb stores in-frame clones only, minus some. Here the sample spans roughly 100,000 clones, under 95% being singletons. The sample comprised blood. These receptors all stem from a young woman in good health.

The rearrangement joins TRBV18 to TRBJ2-7; unclear D gene. This CDR3 spans 12 amino acids. V shed 6 bases and J shed 4 bases, with 10 bases lying between them. Germline V gene sequence: CDR1 KGHSH, CDR2 LQKENI. The CDR3: CASSLAGYEQYF. In DNA, the CDR3 is TGTGCCAGCTCGCTGGCCGGTTACGAGCAGTACTTC. Combining the CDR3 with reference TRBV18 and TRBJ2-7 gives the whole variable domain NAGVMQNPRHLVRRRGQEARLRCSPMKGHSHVYWYRQLPEEGLKFMVYLQKENIIDESGMPKERFSAEFPKEGPSILRIQQVVRGDSAAYFCASSLAGYEQYFGPGTRLTVT.

In DNA form, the CDR3 reads TGCGCCAGCAGCTTAAGGGGCACTGAAGCTTTCTTT. Protein: CASSLRGTEAFF. J is TRBJ1-1 and V is TRBV5-1, with D perhaps TRBD1 (5 bases). Germline CDR1 reads SGHRS; CDR2 reads YFSETQ. The V end lost 2 bases, the J end lost 4 bases, and 6 bases lay between the germline ends. CDR3 length: 12 amino acids.

V and J are TRBV19 and TRBJ2-3; D is perhaps TRBD2 (7 bases). The germline gives CDR1 LNHDA, CDR2 SQIVND (reference sequence). The germline V and J ends were trimmed by 3 bases and 3 bases, with 19 bases remaining between them. This CDR3 region has 17 residues. CDR3 nucleotide sequence: TGTGCCAGTAGTATGAAGAGGGGGGGCCGATTTACAGATACGCAGTATTTT. Translating gives CASSMKRGGRFTDTQYF. Drawing the rest from reference TRBV19 and TRBJ2-3, the complete variable domain is DGGITQSPKYLFRKEGQNVTLSCEQNLNHDAMYWYRQDPGQGLRLIYYSQIVNDFQKGDIAEGYSVSREKKESFPLTVTSAQKNPTAFYLCASSMKRGGRFTDTQYFGPGTRLTVL.

The chain uses TRBV12-3 or TRBV12-4 and TRBJ1-6, with D tentatively TRBD1 (5 bases). The CDR3 runs to 12 residues. The ends were cut back, 3 bases at V and 10 bases at J, with 7 bases in the middle. This CDR3 is CASSLTESPLHF. CDR3 DNA: TGTGCCAGCAGTTTGACAGAATCACCCCTCCACTTT.

The chain joins TRBV7-6 to TRBJ2-7, with 8 bases that match TRBD2. Germline V lookup: CDR1 SGHVS, CDR2 FNYEAQ. The V gene end was trimmed by 5 bases and the J gene end by 6 bases; junction bases not matched to a gene: 15. The CDR3 covers 16 residues. CDR3 sequence: CASSPWGRGAPREQYF. CDR3 in DNA: TGTGCCAGCAGCCCATGGGGGCGGGGGGCCCCTCGCGAGCAGTACTTC.

J is TRBJ1-2 and V is TRBV5-1, with 8 bases fitting TRBD1. The CDR3 covers 15 residues. Germline CDR1 SGHRS, CDR2 YFSETQ. Trimming cost V 4 bases and J 1 base; bases outside gene matches: 6. CDR3 residues: CASSLDRARNYGYTF. CDR3 sequence (DNA): TGCGCCAGCAGCCTGGACAGGGCCCGTAACTATGGCTACACCTTC.

This clone was seen just once. J is TRBJ2-7 and V is TRBV28; possibly TRBD2 for D (5 bases). The CDR3 runs to 17 residues. Trimming took 1 base from V and 6 from J, leaving 22 bases between them. Germline V gene sequence: CDR1 MDHEN, CDR2 SYDVKM. As DNA, the CDR3 is TGTGCCAGCAGTTTATCCATCTGGGGAGTTCGATGTTGCGAGCAGTACTTC. This sequence encodes CASSLSIWGVRCCEQYF.

In this sample, this clone turned up a few times. This chain uses TRBV13 with TRBJ1-1, with D tentatively TRBD1 (6 bases). V was trimmed by 6 bases and J by 7 bases, leaving 21 bases between them. The CDR3 runs to 15 residues. CDR1 and CDR2 from the germline V gene are PRHDT and FYEKMQ (reference sequence). CDR3 DNA: TGTGCCAGCAGTTACCCACAGGGATCGAAGAATGAAGCTTTCTTT. It yields the protein CASSYPQGSKNEAFF.

The rearrangement joins TRBV19 to TRBJ1-5; TRBD1 aligns across 7 bases. Germline V gene sequence: CDR1 LNHDA, CDR2 SQIVND (reference sequence). This CDR3 region has 17 residues. V gave up 7 bases and J gave up 1 base; unmatched junction bases: 13. CDR3 sequence (DNA): TGTGCCAGTACCTATATCCTGGGACAGAACAGCAATCAGCCCCAGCATTTT. Encoded protein: CASTYILGQNSNQPQHF.

The rearrangement links TRBV29-1 to TRBJ2-1; D is uncertain. Trimming cost V 5 bases and J 5 bases, with 4 bases left between them. Germline V gene data show CDR1 as SQVTM and CDR2 as ANQGSEA. The CDR3 covers 10 residues. CDR3 in DNA: TGCAGCGTTAATAACAATGAGCAGTTCTTC. Protein: CSVNNNEQFF.

This chain connects TRBV7-7 to TRBJ2-7, with 10 bases matching TRBD1. CDR3 length equals 16 residues. CDR1 is SSHAT, CDR2 FNYEAQ, per germline (reference sequence). With V trimmed by 2 bases and J by 5 bases, 9 bases remained unmatched. The chain's CDR3 is CASSLRVGQGVHEQYF. As DNA, the CDR3 is TGTGCCAGCAGCTTAAGGGTTGGACAGGGGGTCCACGAGCAGTACTTC.

V and J are TRBV6-5 and TRBJ2-7; D possibly uses TRBD1 or TRBD2 (5 bases each). Trimming took off 5 bases at V and 1 base at J, with 15 bases between the two ends. Per the germline V gene, CDR1 is MNHEY and CDR2 is SVGAGI. The CDR3 is made up of 15 amino acids. The CDR3 reads CASSSHSGASYEQYF. CDR3 sequence (DNA): TGTGCCAGCAGTAGTCATTCCGGGGCGTCCTACGAGCAGTACTTC.

This clone occurred once. J is TRBJ2-3 and V is TRBV27; perhaps D is TRBD1 or TRBD2 (6 bases each). The CDR3 runs 15 residues. The ends were cut back, 6 bases at V and 0 bases at J, with 13 bases in the middle. In germline, CDR1 is MNHEY, CDR2 SMNVEV (reference sequence). The CDR3 is CASRRDKTSTDTQYF. The CDR3, as DNA: TGTGCCAGCAGGCGGGACAAGACTAGCACAGATACGCAGTATTTT.

The rearrangement uses TRBV9 and TRBJ1-3; no firm D call. V was cut by 0 bases and J by 0 bases, with 13 bases left in between. Germline loops: CDR1 SGDLS, CDR2 YYNGEE. The CDR3 spans 17 residues. The CDR3 sequence: CASSVVSDKSSGNTIYF. The DNA of the CDR3 is TGTGCCAGCAGCGTAGTGAGCGACAAAAGCTCTGGAAACACCATATATTTT.

This clone was picked up a small number of times. V usage is TRBV11-2 and J usage is TRBJ2-7; D perhaps matches TRBD1 (6 bases). CDR3 length: 15 amino acids. V was shortened by 3 bases and J by 2 bases, with 14 bases between the two germline ends. From germline, CDR1 is SGHAT and CDR2 FQNNGV. CDR3 in amino acids: CASSFKQGSTYEQYF. CDR3 in DNA: TGTGCCAGCAGCTTCAAACAGGGCTCAACCTACGAGCAGTACTTC.

This chain uses TRBV19 with TRBJ2-7; TRBD1 matches at 7 bases. The CDR3 contains 13 residues. J was trimmed by 3 bases and V by 5 bases; bases with no gene match: 4. The germline V gene encodes CDR1 LNHDA and CDR2 SQIVND (reference sequence). CDR3 loop: CASSPGQNYEQYF. In nucleotides, the CDR3 is TGTGCCAGTAGTCCGGGACAGAACTACGAGCAGTACTTC.

The chain employs TRBV6-1 and TRBJ1-1; D possibly corresponds to TRBD1 (5 bases). V was pared by 2 bases and J by 1 base, with 8 bases between. Germline-derived CDR1 and CDR2 are MNHNS and SASEGT. This CDR3 comprises 14 residues. For the CDR3, the DNA is TGTGCCAGCAGTGAACGGGGCCCGAACACTGAAGCTTTCTTT. Translated: CASSERGPNTEAFF.